The 18 T cell receptor beta chains in this list originate from one sample, sequenced in a study of blood T cell repertoires in COVID-19. TCRdb's table, derived via immunoSEQ multiplex PCR, lists solely in-frame clones and lacks some. The table shows about 230,000 clones, with approximately 87% occurring only once. Sequences were obtained from peripheral blood. Receptors were obtained from an older woman with active or convalescent COVID-19.

A word on this clone: A junction end diverges from the germline sequence, so it may reflect a read error. The rearrangement uses TRBV27 and TRBJ1-2, with D possibly matching TRBD1 (5 bases). CDR1 is MNHEY, CDR2 SMNVEV, per germline (reference sequence). There are 16 residues in the CDR3. In DNA form, the CDR3 reads TGTGCCAGCAGTTCCCCATCGCTGGGCAGGGACTACGGCTACACCTTC. It translates to CASSSPSLGRDYGYTF.

This clone was seen a single time. This rearrangement joins TRBV15 to TRBJ2-6; D gene ambiguous. CDR1 LNHNV and CDR2 YYDKDF come from the germline V gene (reference sequence). Trimming removed 2 bases at V and 2 bases at J, with 7 bases between. This CDR3 spans 15 amino acids. Written as DNA, the CDR3 is TGTGCCACCAGCAGACTCCGGGCTGGGGCCAACGTCCTGACTTTC. The encoded protein is CATSRLRAGANVLTF.

This chain connects TRBV20-1 to TRBJ2-7; weak D call: TRBD1 (5 bases). The germline V and J ends were trimmed by 6 bases and 3 bases, with 9 bases remaining between them. CDR1 and CDR2 (germline): DFQATT, SNEGSKA (reference sequence). The CDR3 is made up of 11 amino acids. CDR3 nucleotide sequence: TGCAGTGCGGGGCTAGGCTACGAGCAGTACTTC. Protein sequence: CSAGLGYEQYF.

This rearrangement joins TRBV28 to TRBJ1-6; D is undetermined. V lost 6 bases and J lost 9, with 9 bases in between. The CDR3 extends over 12 amino acids. CDR1 is MDHEN and CDR2 is SYDVKM in the germline V gene. The CDR3 DNA sequence: TGTGCCAGCAGCCAAACATCTTCACCCCTCCACTTT. Translating it yields CASSQTSSPLHF.

This clone was picked up one time. The V and J genes are TRBV6-5 and TRBJ1-2; unclear D gene. The germline V gene encodes CDR1 MNHEY and CDR2 SVGAGI. CDR3 length: 13 residues. Trimming stripped 10 bases from V and 4 bases from J, with 16 bases between. The CDR3 region is CATITDAFYGYTF. CDR3 DNA: TGTGCCACCATAACAGACGCCTTCTATGGCTACACCTTC.

This chain uses TRBV5-5 with TRBJ2-7; 8 bases match TRBD1. The CDR3 totals 14 residues. Germline assignment: CDR1 SGHKS and CDR2 YYEKEE (reference sequence). Unmatched junction bases numbered 5, after V lost 3 bases and J lost 3 bases. DNA for the CDR3: TGTGCCAGCAGCTACCGGGACAGGATCTACGAGCAGTACTTC. This gives the protein CASSYRDRIYEQYF.

The gene calls are TRBV30 and TRBJ2-2; 8 bases match TRBD1. The CDR3 has 16 amino acids. Unmatched junction bases numbered 4, after V lost 0 bases and J lost 1 base. Germline-derived CDR1 and CDR2 are GTSNPN and SVGIG (reference sequence). The CDR3 here is CAWSVSGTGNTGELFF. The CDR3 DNA reads TGTGCCTGGAGTGTATCCGGGACAGGGAACACCGGGGAGCTGTTTTTT. Based on the CDR3 plus reference TRBV30 and TRBJ2-2, the full variable domain is SQTIHQWPATLVQPVGSPLSLECTVEGTSNPNLYWYRQAAGRGLQLLFYSVGIGQISSEVPQNLSASRPQDRQFILSSKKLLLSDSGFYLCAWSVSGTGNTGELFFGEGSRLTVL.

This clone was found a few times. CDR3 in amino acids: CASSLGRGTGELFF. The CDR3 DNA reads TGTGCCAGCAGCTTGGGTAGGGGAACCGGGGAGCTGTTTTTT. This chain uses TRBV5-4 with TRBJ2-2; possibly TRBD1 for D (5 bases). The germline V gene encodes CDR1 SGHNT and CDR2 YYREEE (reference sequence). With 0 bases removed from V and 5 bases from J, the gap between germline ends came to 8 bases. This CDR3 spans 14 amino acids.

The chain joins TRBV7-2 to TRBJ1-3; TRBD1 is a possible D gene (6 bases). The CDR3 is 15 residues long. Trimming cost V 5 bases and J 9 bases, with 20 bases left between them. Germline CDR1 is SGHTA and CDR2 is FQGNSA. The DNA of the CDR3 is TGTGCCAGCAGCCCCCGACAGGCCCTGAGGAGCACCATATATTTT. Protein sequence: CASSPRQALRSTIYF.

The table lists this clone with a count of one. The CDR3 sequence: CASSESTTVDEQFF. Written as DNA, the CDR3 is TGTGCCAGCAGTGAAAGCACTACCGTGGATGAGCAGTTCTTC. The chain joins TRBV2 to TRBJ2-1, with no clear D. There are 14 residues in the CDR3. Trimming took off 2 bases at V and 8 bases at J, with 13 bases between the two ends. CDR1 SNHLY and CDR2 FYNNEI come from the germline V gene.

The gene calls are TRBV2 and TRBJ2-5; 15 positions match TRBD2. This CDR3 region has 15 residues. CDR1 and CDR2 from the germline V gene are SNHLY and FYNNEI. V shed 4 bases, J shed 5 bases, and the junction held 2 bases outside the gene matches. This chain's CDR3 is CASSVGLAGGETQYF. The CDR3 DNA follows: TGTGCCAGCAGTGTGGGACTAGCGGGAGGCGAGACCCAGTACTTC.

The DNA for the CDR3 is TGTGCCAGCTCACCTCCGGGACTGGGGGGATACGAGCAGTACTTC. Residues: CASSPPGLGGYEQYF. This chain links TRBV18 with TRBJ2-7, with D perhaps matching TRBD2 (6 bases). V lost 3 bases to trimming and J lost 4 bases, with 16 bases between them. CDR3 length: 15 amino acids. Germline V gene lookup returns CDR1 KGHSH and CDR2 LQKENI. The full variable domain, with the rest looked up from reference TRBV18 and TRBJ2-7, is NAGVMQNPRHLVRRRGQEARLRCSPMKGHSHVYWYRQLPEEGLKFMVYLQKENIIDESGMPKERFSAEFPKEGPSILRIQQVVRGDSAAYFCASSPPGLGGYEQYFGPGTRLTVT.

The chain links TRBV19 to TRBJ1-1; D gene ambiguous. Germline lookup yields CDR1 LNHDA and CDR2 SQIVND (reference sequence). There are 13 residues in the CDR3. Trimming left V 4 bases short and J 0 bases short, with 6 bases between. CDR3: CASSTALNTEAFF. The DNA of the CDR3 is TGTGCCAGTAGTACAGCGTTGAACACTGAAGCTTTCTTT.

V is TRBV3-1 (or the pseudogene TRBV3-2) and J is TRBJ1-1, with 8 bases that match TRBD1. V was clipped by 3 bases and J by 8 bases; unmatched bases: 14. Germline V gene data show CDR1 as LGHDT and CDR2 as YNNKEL (reference sequence). CDR3 length equals 16 residues. CDR3 DNA sequence: TGTGCCAGCAGCCATCTTCCAGGACAGGGTCGGCCCGAAGCTTTCTTT. It is translated as CASSHLPGQGRPEAFF.

This rearrangement joins TRBV29-1 to TRBJ2-2, with 11 bases that match TRBD2. Germline V gene data show CDR1 as SQVTM and CDR2 as ANQGSEA. CDR3 size: 15 residues. The J segment lost 5 bases and the V segment lost 5 bases, leaving 7 bases of the junction unmatched. CDR3: CSVTASGGYTGELFF. CDR3 coding DNA: TGCAGCGTTACGGCTAGCGGGGGGTATACCGGGGAGCTGTTTTTT.

The chain recombines TRBV2 with TRBJ1-6; 7 nucleotides line up with TRBD1. The germline V gene has CDR1 SNHLY and CDR2 FYNNEI. CDR3 length equals 14 residues. V was pared by 6 bases and J by 4 bases, with 3 bases of the junction left unmatched. The CDR3 DNA is TGTGCCAGCAGGGGGACAGTTTATAATTCACCCCTCCACTTT. Residues: CASRGTVYNSPLHF. The full variable domain, its missing parts supplied by reference TRBV2 and TRBJ1-6, is EPEVTQTPSHQVTQMGQEVILRCVPISNHLYFYWYRQILGQKVEFLVSFYNNEISEKSEIFDDQFSVERPDGSNFTLKIRSTKLEDSAMYFCASRGTVYNSPLHFGNGTRLTVT.

The V and J genes are TRBV18 and TRBJ1-6, with 9 bases matching TRBD1. Germline V CDR1 and CDR2: KGHSH, LQKENI. The CDR3 spans 14 residues. V lost 3 bases and J lost 11; bases outside the gene matches: 5. CDR3 DNA: TGTGCCAGCTCACCTTGGGACAGGGAGGCACCCCTCCACTTT. Translation gives CASSPWDREAPLHF.

The chain couples TRBV5-1 to TRBJ2-2; 9 bases fit TRBD2. Germline assignment: CDR1 SGHRS and CDR2 YFSETQ. The ends lost 2 bases at V and 5 bases at J; junction bases unmatched: 10. The CDR3 is 17 amino acids. The CDR3 region is CASSFVAGVIETGELFF. CDR3 DNA: TGCGCCAGCAGCTTCGTAGCGGGGGTAATTGAAACCGGGGAGCTGTTTTTT.